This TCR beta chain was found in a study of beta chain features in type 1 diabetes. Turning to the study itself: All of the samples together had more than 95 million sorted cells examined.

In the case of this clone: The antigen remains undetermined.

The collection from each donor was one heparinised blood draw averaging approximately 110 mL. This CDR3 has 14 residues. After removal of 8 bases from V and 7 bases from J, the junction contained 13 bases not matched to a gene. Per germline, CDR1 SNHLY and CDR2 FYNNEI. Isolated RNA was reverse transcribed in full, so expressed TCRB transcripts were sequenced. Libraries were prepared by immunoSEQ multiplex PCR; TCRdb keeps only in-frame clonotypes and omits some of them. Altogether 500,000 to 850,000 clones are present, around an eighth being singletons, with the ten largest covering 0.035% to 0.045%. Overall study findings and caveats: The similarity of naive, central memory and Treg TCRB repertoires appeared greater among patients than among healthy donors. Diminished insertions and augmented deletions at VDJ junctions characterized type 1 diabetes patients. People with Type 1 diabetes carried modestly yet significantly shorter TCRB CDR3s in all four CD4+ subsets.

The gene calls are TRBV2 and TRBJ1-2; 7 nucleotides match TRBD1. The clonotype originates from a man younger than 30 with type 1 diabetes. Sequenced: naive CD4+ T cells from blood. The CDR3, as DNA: TGTGCCAGCCTTCGACAGGGAACAACCGGTGGCTACACCTTC. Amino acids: CASLRQGTTGGYTF.